What follows describes a single T cell receptor beta chain. Its binding antigen is unknown. Qualities for individual bases were not recorded, and no much larger clone is one base off. The germline V and J ends show losses of 0 bases and 5 bases respectively, and no gene match explains 3 bases of the junction. Counted from cysteine to phenylalanine, this CDR3 has 15 amino acids. The only DNA kept is the CDR3, 45 bases in frame from the first base. The germline V gene gives CDR1 as SGDLS and CDR2 as YYNGEE. The sample belongs to a study of T cells generated in artificial thymic organoids (dated by TCRdb to the late 2010s). For the study in its entirety: The study compared TCR alpha and beta CDR3 repertoires of CD8 single positive T cells derived from in vitro artificial thymic organoids with the repertoires of thymic and peripheral blood naive CD8 T cells. The displayed repertoire sequencing data were described as being representative of three independent experiments. Beyond this particular receptor, the publication reports: CD8 single positive T cells derived from organoids showed physiological TCR clonotype diversity comparable to the diversity seen in thymic and blood naive CD8 T cells.

TCRalpha and TCRbeta libraries were amplified separately by semi-nested PCR with Advantage 2 and reverse primers in the TRAC or TRBC constant regions. First-strand cDNA synthesis used between about 3.5 and 500 ng of total RNA. TCR cDNA libraries were generated by 5'-RACE using the SMARTer PCR cDNA Synthesis kit, with a poly-dT primer for first-strand synthesis. The semi-nested reverse primers in the constant regions carried 5-nucleotide sample-specific barcodes, and the PCR products were cleaned up with the Zymo DNA Clean and Concentrator-5 kit. Up to ten barcoded samples were pooled, ligated to Illumina adaptors and sequenced as 2 x 150 bp paired-end reads on an Illumina MiSeq. From the authors' description of their analysis: Demultiplexed reads were aligned with BLAT to a custom library of all human TRAV, TRAJ, TRBV, TRBD and TRBJ combinations from IMGT. The best BLAT hits were picked using pslCDnaFilter (-maxAligns=1, -ignoreIntrons), and custom Perl scripts were used to calculate clonotype frequencies. Using fastp at Q25 and MiXCR, TCRdb reprocessed the public reads and kept productive beta chains. Identical CDR3 proteins give one entry, which carries the most common genes and DNA. Clone size and V and J calls follow TCRdb, not the original study. The sample table shows about 5,600 distinct CDR3 sequences, and 30% to 40% are seen once. The ten most abundant clones make up approximately 2.4% of the sample.

Healthy adult donors provided non-mobilized peripheral blood. Primary CD8+ T cells were enriched by magnetic beads using the Miltenyi CD8+ T cell Isolation Kit. Blood naive CD8 T cells were FACS sorted as CD3+TCRalphabeta+CD8+CD45RO-CCR7+ before RNA extraction. For each sample, total RNA was purified from approximately 40,000 to 200,000 sorted cells using the RNeasy Micro kit, and RNA quality was checked on an Agilent RNA 6000 Nano chip. This clonotype was sampled from a human donor who gave cord blood stem cells for thymic organoid culture, a cardiac surgery patient who gave postnatal thymus, or a blood donor (not recorded which). The chain is assembled from TRBV9 and TRBJ2-2; 8 central bases correspond to TRBD2. Sequenced: naive CD8+ T cells from blood. Reading the label with the study, this specimen's cell subset or site is: CD3+TCRalphabeta+CD8SP T cells; for blood, CD45RO-CCR7+ naive CD8+ T cells. This receptor has the CDR3 CASSVAGGNTGELFF. The DNA sequence is given as TGTGCCAGCAGCGTAGCGGGAGGGAATACCGGGGAGCTGTTTTTT.